Listed below are T cell receptor beta chains from one sample, sequenced in a study of cytomegalovirus exposure and HLA in healthy donors. Sequencing was performed with immunoSEQ multiplex PCR; in TCRdb, only in-frame clones are kept and a portion is missing. The table shows about 89,000 clones, with around 86% occurring only once. Material: PBMCs. Source of these receptors: a man aged 25 to 40 in good health and CMV-seropositive. The CDR3 runs from the conserved cysteine through the conserved F or W. The order of the fields is clone size, J gene, V gene, CDR3 protein. Clone size is stated in some rows and not others, as once, few, many or a class when expanded.

-	TRBJ2-7	TRBV4-1	CASSHGGRVYEQYF
-	TRBJ1-5	TRBV27	CASSSGQGGGKNQPQHF
-	TRBJ2-1	TRBV7-7	CASSRGAASSYNEQFF
-	TRBJ1-2	TRBV6-5	CASSWGQNYGYTF
-	TRBJ2-2	TRBV7-9	CASSLRKVYMDTGELFF
few	TRBJ2-7	TRBV28	CASSLTGGGTEHYEQYF
-	TRBJ2-1	TRBV18	CASSPSERDNEQFF
-	TRBJ1-3	TRBV2	CASAWGGRGRDTIYF
-	TRBJ1-5	TRBV7-6	CASSPGTAFSNQPQHF
-	TRBJ1-5	TRBV2	CASSDRGGQPQHF
-	TRBJ1-2	TRBV11-2	CASSLAPTGLYGYTF
few	TRBJ2-3	TRBV7-9	CASSLLAGSFTDTQYF
-	TRBJ2-7	TRBV28	CASSFLREGYEQYF
-	TRBJ2-5	TRBV4-2	CASSQDRSGRETQYF
-	TRBJ2-7	TRBV2	CAEQGRQGANEQYF
-	TRBJ2-5	TRBV5-1	CASSSSGEGHETQYF
-	TRBJ2-7	TRBV5-1	CASSSTGTTYEQYF
-	TRBJ1-5	TRBV7-8	CASSFQTGNTHHQPQHF
-	TRBJ1-5	TRBV28	CASSHRQGTLRNQPQHF
-	TRBJ2-1	TRBV9	CASSVEQSDNEQFF
-	TRBJ1-1	TRBV28	CASSPSPFGGANTEAFF
-	TRBJ1-1	TRBV6-5	CASSYLFQGAGTEAFF
-	TRBJ2-7	TRBV5-4	CASSLYGEYYEQYF
-	TRBJ2-1	TRBV6-5	CASSVSGRALGEQFF
-	TRBJ1-2	TRBV7-8	CASSLGTENYGYTF
-	TRBJ2-3	TRBV29-1	CSVEGRVLVTDTQYF
-	TRBJ1-1	TRBV18	CASSNWREMNTEAFF
-	TRBJ2-1	TRBV11-2	CASRLISGSSYNEQFF
once	TRBJ2-2	TRBV11-2	CASTRTRGGELFF
-	TRBJ2-7	TRBV4-1	CASSHPNARTSGMKEQYF
-	TRBJ2-3	TRBV4-1	CASSQDRGGRATDTQYF
-	TRBJ2-4	TRBV28	CASSSTGRLAKNIQYF
-	TRBJ2-1	TRBV4-2	CASSQEGGSSYNEQFF
-	TRBJ2-2	TRBV13	CASSGLADTGELFF
-	TRBJ2-3	TRBV6-5	CASRALACLSDTQYF
-	TRBJ2-3	TRBV25-1	CASSGPRTSRSTDTQYF
-	TRBJ1-2	TRBV4-1	CASSQGQGEGYTF
-	TRBJ2-6	TRBV27	CASSFSISGANVLTF
-	TRBJ2-7	TRBV7-6	CASSLVGTGESQQYF
-	TRBJ2-1	TRBV5-4	CASSSNGASGYNEQFF